This T cell receptor beta chain originates from a study of prognosis after radiotherapy for stage I lung cancer. Across the study: Radiotherapy: SBRT, 3 to 5 fractions, biologically effective dose at least 100 Gy. No patients got concurrent therapy with stereotactic body radiotherapy. Study observations and caveats: The number of unique TCR clones went down after stereotactic body radiation therapy, with a median of around 10,000 versus 6,900. Shannon entropy after stereotactic body radiation therapy was lower in patients who developed distant metastases.

Using two-round multiplex PCR, the authors amplified TCR beta CDR3 from genomic DNA. Used in first-round PCR were primers specific to each TRBV and TRBJ gene. MiXCR, run by TCRdb on the multiplex PCR reads, gives a single entry per CDR3 protein. This table holds 10,000 to 15,000 distinct CDR3 sequences, nearly 55% found once. On this clonotype itself: Its target is unknown.

V lost 4 bases to trimming and J lost 5 bases; unmatched junction nucleotides: 11. The CDR3 runs to 16 residues. This sequence was found in a donor over 45 with non-small cell lung cancer. V and J are TRBV12-3 or TRBV12-4 and TRBJ2-7, with 10 bases fitting TRBD1. The material was PBMCs, obtained before or after stereotactic body radiation therapy (not recorded which). This CDR3 reads CASSWGRGDRGDEQYF. Written as DNA, the CDR3 is TGTGCCAGCAGTTGGGGACGAGGGGACAGGGGCGACGAGCAGTACTTC.